This T cell receptor beta chain was profiled in a study of naive and memory T cell subsets. General observations from the study: TCR abundance followed a power law differing between naive and memory subsets.

An equimolar mix of two oligonucleotides served as the beta constant-region primer for TRBC1 and TRBC2. Nested alpha and beta constant-region primers with the SP2 primer drove four PCR rounds on ligated cDNA. TCRdb analysed the UMI-ligation and nested PCR reads with MiXCR anew, one entry per CDR3 protein. The sample records 9,500 to 10,000 distinct CDR3 sequences, roughly 6% being singletons. This clonotype has just a few counts. Its antigen remains unknown. The V and J ends lost 3 bases and 6 bases respectively, with 15 bases between them. Per the germline V gene, CDR1 is PRHDT and CDR2 is FYEKMQ (reference sequence). The CDR3 extends over 14 amino acids.

Sample: CD4+ TEMRA cells from blood. Noted subset: effector memory re-expressing CD45RA, CD45RA+ CD27-. This TCR came from a human donor in good health. The V and J genes are TRBV13 and TRBJ2-7; D uncertain. CDR3 sequence reads: CASSFGDRVSEQYF. CDR3 DNA: TGTGCCAGCAGCTTTGGAGATAGGGTATCCGAGCAGTACTTC.